This T cell receptor (beta chain) comes out of a study of human T cells and chemical hapten exposure. About the study: TCR yields differed between samples (mainly from small differences in pooled library volume).

From germline, CDR1 is SGHVS and CDR2 FQNEAQ. V gave up 0 bases and J gave up 4 bases, with 11 bases separating them. The CDR3 contains 15 residues. The library tagged each cDNA molecule with unique molecular identifiers. Original data processing: There were a median of approximately 100,000 TCRs per sample, with a range from about 23,224 to 750,000. TCRdb reanalysed the RACE reads using MiXCR and keeps one entry per CDR3 protein. The authors' filters were not applied to this entry. The sample includes some 400,000 distinct CDR3 sequences, approximately 5.1% of them seen just once. The sample's time point: pre-sensitization, week 0. Treatment described: therapeutic diphenylcyclopropenone sensitization with weekly scalp DPC. Patches went on only after blood had been drawn each time. In this sample, this clonotype turned up many times.

This rearrangement joins TRBV7-8 to TRBJ2-3; tentative D call: TRBD2 (7 bases). This clonotype originated in a woman aged 45-65 years with alopecia areata. Some clones in this sample may be carry-over from other donors' samples. The sample was whole blood, taken in connection with sensitization to the hapten diphenylcyclopropenone (DPC). The CDR3 loop is CASSLAGGPADTQYF. The CDR3 DNA reads TGTGCCAGCAGCTTAGCGGGGGGGCCGGCAGATACGCAGTATTTT.